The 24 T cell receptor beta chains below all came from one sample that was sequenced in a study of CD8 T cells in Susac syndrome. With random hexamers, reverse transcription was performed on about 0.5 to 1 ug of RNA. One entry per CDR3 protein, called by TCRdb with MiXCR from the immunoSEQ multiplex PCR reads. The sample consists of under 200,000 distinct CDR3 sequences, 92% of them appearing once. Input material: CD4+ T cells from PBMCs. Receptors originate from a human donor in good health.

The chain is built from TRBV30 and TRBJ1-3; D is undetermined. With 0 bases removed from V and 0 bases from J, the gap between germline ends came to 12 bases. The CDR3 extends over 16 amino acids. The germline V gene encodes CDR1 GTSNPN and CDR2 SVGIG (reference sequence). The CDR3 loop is CAWSVRHRSSGNTIYF. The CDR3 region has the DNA TGTGCCTGGAGTGTACGGCACAGAAGCTCTGGAAACACCATATATTTT. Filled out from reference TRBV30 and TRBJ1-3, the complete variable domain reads SQTIHQWPATLVQPVGSPLSLECTVEGTSNPNLYWYRQAAGRGLQLLFYSVGIGQISSEVPQNLSASRPQDRQFILSSKKLLLSDSGFYLCAWSVRHRSSGNTIYFGEGSWLTVV.

This chain's CDR3 is CASSAMGEQYF. CDR3 sequence (DNA): TGTGCCAGCAGTGCCATGGGGGAGCAGTACTTC. The J gene is TRBJ2-7, the V gene TRBV14; unclear D gene. The CDR3 length is 11 residues. Germline values: CDR1 SGHDN, CDR2 FVKESK. V lost 6 bases, J lost 7 bases, and 10 bases lay in between.

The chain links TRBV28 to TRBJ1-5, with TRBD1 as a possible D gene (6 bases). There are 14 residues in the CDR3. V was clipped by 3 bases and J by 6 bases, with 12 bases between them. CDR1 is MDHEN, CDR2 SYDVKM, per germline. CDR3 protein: CASSFTGSGQPQHF. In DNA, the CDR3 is TGTGCCAGCAGTTTTACAGGGTCCGGTCAGCCCCAGCATTTT.

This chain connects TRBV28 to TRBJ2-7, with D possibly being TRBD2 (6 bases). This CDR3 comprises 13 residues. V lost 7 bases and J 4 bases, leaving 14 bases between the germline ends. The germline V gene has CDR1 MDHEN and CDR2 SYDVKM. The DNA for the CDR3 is TGTGCCAGCATTCGGGACTCCCCTTACGAGCAGTACTTC. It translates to CASIRDSPYEQYF.

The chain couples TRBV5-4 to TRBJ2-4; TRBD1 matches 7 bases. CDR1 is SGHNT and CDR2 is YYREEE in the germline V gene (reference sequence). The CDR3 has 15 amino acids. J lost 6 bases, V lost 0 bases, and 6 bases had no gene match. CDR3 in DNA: TGTGCCAGCAGCTTGGAACAGGGGCTAGGAAACATTCAGTACTTC. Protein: CASSLEQGLGNIQYF. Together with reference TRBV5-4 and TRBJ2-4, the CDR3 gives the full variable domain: ETGVTQSPTHLIKTRGQQVTLRCSSQSGHNTVSWYQQALGQGPQFIFQYYREEENGRGNFPPRFSGLQFPNYSSELNVNALELDDSALYLCASSLEQGLGNIQYFGAGTRLSVL.

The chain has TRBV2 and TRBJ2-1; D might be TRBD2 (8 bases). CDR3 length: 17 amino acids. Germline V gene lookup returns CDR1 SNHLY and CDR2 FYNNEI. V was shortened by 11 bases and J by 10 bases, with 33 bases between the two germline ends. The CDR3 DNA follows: TGTGCCGGCCAGGGAAGGGGGCTAGCGGGCCCGGCGTGGGAGCAGTTCTTC. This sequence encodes CAGQGRGLAGPAWEQFF.

DNA for the CDR3: TGTGCCAGCAGTGTGGGGACTAGCGGGAGCTATACCTACGAGCAGTACTTC. This codes for CASSVGTSGSYTYEQYF. V is TRBV6-1 and J is TRBJ2-7, with TRBD2 identical over 14 bases. This CDR3 is built from 17 residues. Germline-derived CDR1 and CDR2 are MNHNS and SASEGT. With 4 bases clipped from V and 2 bases from J, the junction kept 7 bases outside the gene matches.

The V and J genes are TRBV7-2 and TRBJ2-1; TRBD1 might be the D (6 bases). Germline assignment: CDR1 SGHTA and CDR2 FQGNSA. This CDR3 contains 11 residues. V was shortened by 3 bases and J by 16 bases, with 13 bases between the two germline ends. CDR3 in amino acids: CASSFNRVVFF. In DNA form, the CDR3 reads TGTGCCAGCAGCTTTAACAGGGTGGTTTTCTTC.

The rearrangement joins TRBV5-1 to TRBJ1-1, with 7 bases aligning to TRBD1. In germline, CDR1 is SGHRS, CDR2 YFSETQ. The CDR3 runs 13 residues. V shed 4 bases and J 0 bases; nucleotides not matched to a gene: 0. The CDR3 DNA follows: TGCGCCAGCAGCGACAGGGTGAACACTGAAGCTTTCTTT. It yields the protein CASSDRVNTEAFF. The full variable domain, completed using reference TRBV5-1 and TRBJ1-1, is KAGVTQTPRYLIKTRGQQVTLSCSPISGHRSVSWYQQTPGQGLQFLFEYFSETQRNKGNFPGRFSGRQFSNSRSEMNVSTLELGDSALYLCASSDRVNTEAFFGQGTRLTVV.

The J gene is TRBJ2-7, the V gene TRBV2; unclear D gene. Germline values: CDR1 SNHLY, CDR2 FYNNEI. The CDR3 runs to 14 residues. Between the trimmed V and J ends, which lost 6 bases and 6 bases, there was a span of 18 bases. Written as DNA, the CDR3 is TGTGCCAGCAGCGCATCGACCGTACCTTCCGAGCAGTACTTC. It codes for CASSASTVPSEQYF.

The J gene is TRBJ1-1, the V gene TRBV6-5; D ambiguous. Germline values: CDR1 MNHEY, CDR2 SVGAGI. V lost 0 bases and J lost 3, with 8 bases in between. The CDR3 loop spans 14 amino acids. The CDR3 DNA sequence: TGTGCCAGCAGTTACTCGAACGGGGACACTGAAGCTTTCTTT. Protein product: CASSYSNGDTEAFF.

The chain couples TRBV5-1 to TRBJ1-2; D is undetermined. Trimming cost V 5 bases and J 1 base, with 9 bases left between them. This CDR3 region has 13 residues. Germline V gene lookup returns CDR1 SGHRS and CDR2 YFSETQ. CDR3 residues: CASSEGGNYGYTF. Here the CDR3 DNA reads TGCGCCAGCAGTGAGGGAGGTAACTATGGCTACACCTTC.

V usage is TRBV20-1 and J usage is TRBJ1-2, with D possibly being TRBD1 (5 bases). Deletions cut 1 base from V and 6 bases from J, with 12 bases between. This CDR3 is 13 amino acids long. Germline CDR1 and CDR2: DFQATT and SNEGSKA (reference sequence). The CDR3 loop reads CSARVPQTDGYTF. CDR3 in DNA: TGCAGTGCTAGAGTACCCCAGACAGATGGCTACACCTTC.

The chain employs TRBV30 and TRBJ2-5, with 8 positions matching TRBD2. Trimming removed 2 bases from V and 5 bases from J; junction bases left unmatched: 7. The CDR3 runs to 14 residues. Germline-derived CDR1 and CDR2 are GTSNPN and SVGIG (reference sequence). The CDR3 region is CAWSTAGVRETQYF. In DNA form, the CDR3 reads TGTGCCTGGAGTACAGCGGGAGTACGTGAGACCCAGTACTTC.

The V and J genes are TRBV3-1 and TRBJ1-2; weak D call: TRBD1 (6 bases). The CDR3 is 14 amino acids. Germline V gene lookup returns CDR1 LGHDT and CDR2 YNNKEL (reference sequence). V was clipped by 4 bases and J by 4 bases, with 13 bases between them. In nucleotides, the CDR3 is TGTGCCAGCAGCCCCGGGCAGGGGTTCTATGGCTACACCTTC. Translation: CASSPGQGFYGYTF.

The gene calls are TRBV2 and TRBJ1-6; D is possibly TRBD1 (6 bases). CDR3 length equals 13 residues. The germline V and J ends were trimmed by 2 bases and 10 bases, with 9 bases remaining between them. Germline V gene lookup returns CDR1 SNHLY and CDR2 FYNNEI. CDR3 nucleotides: TGTGCCAGCAGTGAACAGGGGAACTCACCCCTCCACTTT. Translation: CASSEQGNSPLHF.

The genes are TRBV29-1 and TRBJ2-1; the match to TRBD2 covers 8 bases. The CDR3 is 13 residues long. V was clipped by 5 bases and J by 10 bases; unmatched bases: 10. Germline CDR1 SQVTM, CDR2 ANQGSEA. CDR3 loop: CSVWREARGEQFF. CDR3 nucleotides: TGCAGCGTTTGGCGGGAGGCCCGCGGAGAGCAGTTCTTC.

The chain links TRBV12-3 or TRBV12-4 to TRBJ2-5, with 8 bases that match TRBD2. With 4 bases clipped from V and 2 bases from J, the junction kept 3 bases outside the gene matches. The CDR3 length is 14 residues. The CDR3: CASSSREGQETQYF. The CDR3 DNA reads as TGTGCCAGCAGTTCCCGGGAGGGTCAAGAGACCCAGTACTTC.

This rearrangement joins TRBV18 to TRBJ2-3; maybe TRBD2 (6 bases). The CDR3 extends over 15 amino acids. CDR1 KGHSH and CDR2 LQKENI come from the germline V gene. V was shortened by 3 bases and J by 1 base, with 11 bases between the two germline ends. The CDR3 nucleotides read TGTGCCAGCTCACCTGTCACGGGGGGCACAGATACGCAGTATTTT. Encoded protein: CASSPVTGGTDTQYF. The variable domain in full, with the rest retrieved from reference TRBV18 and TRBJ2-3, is NAGVMQNPRHLVRRRGQEARLRCSPMKGHSHVYWYRQLPEEGLKFMVYLQKENIIDESGMPKERFSAEFPKEGPSILRIQQVVRGDSAAYFCASSPVTGGTDTQYFGPGTRLTVL.

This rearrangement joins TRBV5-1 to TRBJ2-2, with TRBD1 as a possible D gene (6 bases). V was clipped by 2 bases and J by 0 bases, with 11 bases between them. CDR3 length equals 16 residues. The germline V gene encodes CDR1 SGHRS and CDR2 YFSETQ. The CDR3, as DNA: TGCGCCAGCAGCTTAACGGACAGTACGAACACCGGGGAGCTGTTTTTT. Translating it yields CASSLTDSTNTGELFF.

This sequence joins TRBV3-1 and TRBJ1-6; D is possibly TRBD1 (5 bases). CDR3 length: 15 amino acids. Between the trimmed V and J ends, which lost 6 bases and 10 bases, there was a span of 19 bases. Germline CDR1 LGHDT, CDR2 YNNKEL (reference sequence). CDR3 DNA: TGTGCCAGCAGTTCCGCCGGGGGGGAGTACTCACCCCTCCACTTT. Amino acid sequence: CASSSAGGEYSPLHF.

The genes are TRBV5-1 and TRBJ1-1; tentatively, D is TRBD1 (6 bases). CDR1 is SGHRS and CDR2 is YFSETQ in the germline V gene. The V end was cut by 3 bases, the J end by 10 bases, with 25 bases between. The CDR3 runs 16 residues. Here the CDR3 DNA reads TGCGCCAGCAGCTCGGACCCCTATACAGGGTCGAGGGGAGCTTTCTTT. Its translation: CASSSDPYTGSRGAFF.

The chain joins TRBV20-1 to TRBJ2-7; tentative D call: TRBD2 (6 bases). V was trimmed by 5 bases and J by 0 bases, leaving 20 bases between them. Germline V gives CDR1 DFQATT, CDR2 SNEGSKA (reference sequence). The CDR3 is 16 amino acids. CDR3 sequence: CSAPGGTPYPSYEQYF. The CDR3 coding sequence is TGCAGTGCTCCCGGCGGGACGCCGTACCCCTCCTACGAGCAGTACTTC.

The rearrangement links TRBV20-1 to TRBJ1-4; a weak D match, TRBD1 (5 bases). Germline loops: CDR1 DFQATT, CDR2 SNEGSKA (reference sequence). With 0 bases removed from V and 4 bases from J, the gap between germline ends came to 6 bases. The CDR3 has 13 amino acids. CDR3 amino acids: CSAREGVNEKLFF. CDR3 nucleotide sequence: TGCAGTGCTAGAGAAGGGGTTAATGAAAAACTGTTTTTT.